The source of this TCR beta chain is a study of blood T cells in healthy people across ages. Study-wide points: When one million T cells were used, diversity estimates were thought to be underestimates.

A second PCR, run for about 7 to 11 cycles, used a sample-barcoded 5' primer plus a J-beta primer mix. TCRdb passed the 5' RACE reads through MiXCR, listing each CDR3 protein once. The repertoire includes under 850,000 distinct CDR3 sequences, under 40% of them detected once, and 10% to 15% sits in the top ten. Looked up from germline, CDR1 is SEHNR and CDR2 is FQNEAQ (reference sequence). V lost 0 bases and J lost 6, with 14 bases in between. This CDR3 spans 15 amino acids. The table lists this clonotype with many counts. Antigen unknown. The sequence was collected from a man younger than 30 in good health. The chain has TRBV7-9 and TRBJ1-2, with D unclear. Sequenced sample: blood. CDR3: CASSLALGEWDGYTF. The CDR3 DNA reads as TGTGCCAGCAGCTTAGCGCTAGGAGAATGGGATGGCTACACCTTC.